This T cell receptor (beta chain) originates from a study of neurological immune-mediated disorders. This clonotype was seen repeatedly, ten times or more. cDNA was made by 5'RACE with 10-nucleotide random UMIs. TCRdb ran MiXCR on the 5' RACE reads and lists one entry per CDR3 protein. Among approximately 50,000 distinct CDR3 sequences listed, 3.8% were seen once. Germline V gene sequence: CDR1 MNHEY, CDR2 SVGAGI. The CDR3 extends over 14 amino acids. The trim removed 8 bases at V and 7 bases at J, leaving 10 bases unmatched. The rearrangement joins TRBV6-5 to TRBJ1-3; TRBD1 aligns across 8 bases. Input material: PBMCs. This clonotype was obtained from a man between 60 and 75 years old with multiple sclerosis. The CDR3 loop reads CASRDRSFQNTIYF. The CDR3 nucleotides read TGTGCCAGCCGGGACAGGAGCTTCCAGAACACCATATATTTT.